Listed here are 20 T cell receptor beta chains from one sample, sequenced in a study of Graves' ophthalmopathy and Graves' hyperthyroidism. TCR beta CDR3 amplification used RNA transcripts. The workflow started with a first-round RT-PCR run with HTBI primers and then moved on to a second-round multiplex PCR. TCRdb used MiXCR to reprocess the multiplex PCR reads, holding one entry per CDR3 protein. The sample consists of roughly 600,000 distinct CDR3 sequences, under 45% of them appearing once. The sequencing input was peripheral blood or thyroid tissue (not recorded which). The receptor source for this set is an adult man with Graves' hyperthyroidism.

This clonotype was recorded at least ten times. J is TRBJ2-7 and V is TRBV7-2, with D uncertain. Germline values: CDR1 SGHTA, CDR2 FQGNSA. Deletions cut 3 bases from V and 1 base from J, with 10 bases between. CDR3 length: 14 residues. CDR3 in DNA: TGTGCCAGCAGCTTTTCCATCCTATCCTACGAGCAGTACTTC. It codes for CASSFSILSYEQYF.

The sample holds many counts of this clonotype. The CDR3 sequence: CATAAGYGQPQHF. In DNA form, the CDR3 reads TGTGCCACCGCGGCAGGGTACGGTCAGCCCCAGCATTTT. The gene calls are TRBV24-1 and TRBJ1-5; D is perhaps TRBD1 (5 bases). The CDR3 runs to 13 residues. Trimming took off 9 bases at V and 6 bases at J, with 14 bases between the two ends. Germline lookup yields CDR1 KGHDR and CDR2 SFDVKD.

The chain employs TRBV10-3 and TRBJ2-7; 9 nucleotides agree with TRBD1. The end of the DNA is better explained by TRBJ2-1, so the J call may be wrong. The CDR3 runs to 12 residues. CDR1 is ENHRY and CDR2 is SYGVKD in the germline V gene. CDR3 DNA: TGTGCCATCAAACAGGGGGCTGATGAGCAGTTCTTC. It codes for CAIKQGADEQFF.

This clonotype was seen repeatedly, ten times or more. V usage is TRBV24-1 and J usage is TRBJ1-1; a possible D gene is TRBD1 (6 bases). Germline V gene data show CDR1 as KGHDR and CDR2 as SFDVKD. Deletions cut 7 bases from V and 4 bases from J, with 12 bases between. The CDR3 runs 13 residues. CDR3 DNA sequence: TGTGCCACCAGCCGAAGGGGGAGCACTGAAGCTTTCTTT. It specifies CATSRRGSTEAFF.

The chain combines TRBV14 with TRBJ2-5; TRBD2 aligns across 10 bases. Germline values: CDR1 SGHDN, CDR2 FVKESK. This CDR3 is 16 amino acids long. With V trimmed by 3 bases and J by 3 bases, 7 bases remained unmatched. DNA of the CDR3: TGTGCCAGCAGCCAGTATCGTCTAGCGGGAGAAGAGACCCAGTACTTC. This translates into CASSQYRLAGEETQYF.

This clonotype was recorded many times. The chain has TRBV29-1 and TRBJ2-7; D might be TRBD1 (6 bases). The CDR3 is 13 amino acids. CDR1 and CDR2 from the germline V gene are SQVTM and ANQGSEA. CDR3 bases: TGCAGTGTCGGGGACACGGCCCAGGACGAGCAGTACTTC. This encodes CSVGDTAQDEQYF.

V is TRBV28 and J is TRBJ2-7, with D hard to call. V dropped 6 bases and J dropped 2 bases, with 14 bases sitting between them. From germline, CDR1 is MDHEN and CDR2 SYDVKM. There are 14 residues in the CDR3. CDR3 DNA sequence: TGTGCCAGCAGCCAAGACTCTCTAGCCTACGAGCAGTACTTC. Protein: CASSQDSLAYEQYF.

This sequence joins TRBV10-3 and TRBJ1-5, with unresolved D. V shed 5 bases and J shed 4 bases, with 9 bases lying between them. Germline CDR1 reads ENHRY; CDR2 reads SYGVKD. CDR3 length: 13 amino acids. CDR3 DNA sequence: TGTGCCATCAGTTACTCCGGTAATCAGCCCCAGCATTTT. Its protein is CAISYSGNQPQHF.

The V gene is TRBV4-1, the J gene TRBJ1-3, with unresolved D. In germline, CDR1 is MGHRA, CDR2 YSYEKL. V was shortened by 0 bases and J by 2 bases, with 8 bases between the two germline ends. CDR3 length: 15 residues. CDR3 in amino acids: CASSQDLTTGNTIYF. Here the CDR3 DNA reads TGCGCCAGCAGCCAAGATCTTACAACTGGAAACACCATATATTTT.

The table lists this clonotype with many counts. This chain joins TRBV20-1 and TRBJ2-7, with D unclear. The CDR3 sequence is 14 residues long. Germline CDR1 reads DFQATT; CDR2 reads SNEGSKA (reference sequence). V dropped 3 bases and J dropped 6 bases, with 18 bases sitting between them. CDR3 protein: CSASVRPRAVEQYF. DNA of the CDR3: TGCAGTGCTAGCGTTCGACCTAGGGCAGTCGAGCAGTACTTC.

In its sample, this clonotype was seen many times. The rearrangement uses TRBV20-1 and TRBJ2-7, with 7 nucleotides matching TRBD1. This CDR3 comprises 15 residues. Germline assignment: CDR1 DFQATT and CDR2 SNEGSKA (reference sequence). V shed 6 bases, J shed 0 bases, and the junction held 11 bases outside the gene matches. The CDR3: CSAKTQTGISYEQYF. The CDR3 DNA reads as TGCAGTGCCAAGACCCAGACAGGGATCTCCTACGAGCAGTACTTC.

The J gene is TRBJ2-3, the V gene TRBV29-1; no clear D. CDR1 and CDR2 (germline): SQVTM, ANQGSEA. The CDR3 consists of 13 residues. Trimming stripped 0 bases from V and 1 base from J, with 5 bases between. In DNA form, the CDR3 reads TGCAGCGTTGAAGAAGGACGCACAGATACGCAGTATTTT. Its translation is CSVEEGRTDTQYF.

This clonotype was observed at least ten times. The chain is built from TRBV2 and TRBJ2-5, with D tentatively TRBD2 (6 bases). V dropped 4 bases and J dropped 3 bases, with 15 bases sitting between them. Germline V gene data show CDR1 as SNHLY and CDR2 as FYNNEI. The CDR3 length is 15 residues. In DNA, the CDR3 is TGTGCCAGCAGTGCGGGTCCGGGCGGGAAAGAGACCCAGTACTTC. Residues: CASSAGPGGKETQYF.

This clonotype was counted ten times or more. The chain combines TRBV7-9 with TRBJ2-7, with 9 bases identical to TRBD1. The CDR3 has 16 amino acids. Losses at the gene ends were 5 bases for V and 3 bases for J; bases not matched to a gene: 11. CDR1 is SEHNR and CDR2 is FQNEAQ in the germline V gene (reference sequence). The CDR3 bases are TGTGCCAGCAGCGCGGAGTTAGGGACAGGGATCTACGAGCAGTACTTC. It specifies CASSAELGTGIYEQYF.

The rearrangement uses TRBV20-1 and TRBJ2-7, with D possibly TRBD2 on 5 matching bases. Per germline, CDR1 DFQATT and CDR2 SNEGSKA (reference sequence). The CDR3 covers 17 residues. Trimming cost V 0 bases and J 0 bases, with 18 bases left between them. CDR3: CSARDSGKRPLSYEQYF. The CDR3 DNA reads as TGCAGTGCTAGAGATAGTGGAAAGCGGCCCCTCTCCTACGAGCAGTACTTC.

The J gene is TRBJ2-7, the V gene TRBV7-9; D remains unclear. The J call is in doubt because the DNA end fits TRBJ2-5 better. The germline CDR1 and CDR2 sequences are SEHNR and FQNEAQ (reference sequence). CDR3 size: 12 residues. CDR3 bases: TGTGCCAGCCACAGCTTTAGAGAGACCCAGTACTTC. It yields the protein CASHSFRETQYF.

The sample holds many counts of this clonotype. V gene TRBV7-9 combines with J gene TRBJ2-5; possibly TRBD2 for D (5 bases). V dropped 3 bases and J dropped 2 bases, with 13 bases sitting between them. Germline CDR1 SEHNR, CDR2 FQNEAQ (reference sequence). The CDR3 spans 15 residues. The CDR3 bases are TGTGCCAGCAGCTTCGGGGTAGCACGTCAAGAGACCCAGTACTTC. Protein sequence: CASSFGVARQETQYF. Using reference TRBV7-9 and TRBJ2-5 for the parts outside the CDR3, the full variable domain is DTGVSQNPRHKITKRGQNVTFRCDPISEHNRLYWYRQTLGQGPEFLTYFQNEAQLEKSRLLSDRFSAERPKGSFSTLEIQRTEQGDSAMYLCASSFGVARQETQYFGPGTRLLVL.

This clonotype was counted ten times or more. The CDR3 DNA reads as TGTGCCAGCAGCTCCTCCGGGGGAGGGGCCCAAGAGACCCAGTACTTC. Its translation: CASSSSGGGAQETQYF. The chain carries TRBV11-3 and TRBJ2-5; 7 bases are shared with TRBD2. The J segment lost 1 base and the V segment lost 4 bases, leaving 9 bases of the junction unmatched. From germline, CDR1 is SGHNT and CDR2 YENEEA. The CDR3 has 16 amino acids.

This clonotype was counted a few times. J is TRBJ2-3 and V is TRBV10-1, with D possibly being TRBD1 (5 bases). V gave up 6 bases and J gave up 0 bases, with 16 bases separating them. The CDR3 spans 16 residues. Germline lookup yields CDR1 WNHNN and CDR2 SYGVQD (reference sequence). CDR3 in DNA: TGCGCCAGCAGCGATTTCAGGGATCCTAGCACAGATACGCAGTATTTT. Its protein product is CASSDFRDPSTDTQYF.

About this clonotype itself: An end of the junction differs from the germline gene, which may be a read error. The chain joins TRBV10-2 to TRBJ2-5, with 14 bases matching TRBD2. The CDR3 has 14 residues. Germline V gene sequence: CDR1 WSHSY, CDR2 SAAADI. CDR3 sequence: CASAPGLAGVGLFF. The CDR3 DNA follows: TGCGCCAGCGCACCGGGACTAGCGGGAGTTGGTCTGTTCTTC.